This note documents a single T cell receptor beta chain sequence. This entry comes from a study of blood T cell repertoires in COVID-19. The CDR3 covers 20 residues. Measured with immunoSEQ multiplex PCR; TCRdb has only the in-frame clones, and not every one. The sample has 280,000 or so clones, 87% seen once. Cohort 3 donors counted as recovered after two negative PCRs, clearance, or resolved symptoms. The sequence was collected from a woman aged 40 to 50 who had recovered from COVID-19. The sample taken for sequencing was PBMCs or T cells enriched from blood (not recorded which). The J gene is TRBJ1-1, the V gene TRBV21-1. TRBV21-1 is a listed pseudogene. The CDR3: CASSKTENSNLEDLNTEAFF. CDR3 in DNA: TGTGCCAGCAGCAAAACCGAAAATTCTAACTTGGAAGACTTGAACACTGAAGCTTTCTTT.